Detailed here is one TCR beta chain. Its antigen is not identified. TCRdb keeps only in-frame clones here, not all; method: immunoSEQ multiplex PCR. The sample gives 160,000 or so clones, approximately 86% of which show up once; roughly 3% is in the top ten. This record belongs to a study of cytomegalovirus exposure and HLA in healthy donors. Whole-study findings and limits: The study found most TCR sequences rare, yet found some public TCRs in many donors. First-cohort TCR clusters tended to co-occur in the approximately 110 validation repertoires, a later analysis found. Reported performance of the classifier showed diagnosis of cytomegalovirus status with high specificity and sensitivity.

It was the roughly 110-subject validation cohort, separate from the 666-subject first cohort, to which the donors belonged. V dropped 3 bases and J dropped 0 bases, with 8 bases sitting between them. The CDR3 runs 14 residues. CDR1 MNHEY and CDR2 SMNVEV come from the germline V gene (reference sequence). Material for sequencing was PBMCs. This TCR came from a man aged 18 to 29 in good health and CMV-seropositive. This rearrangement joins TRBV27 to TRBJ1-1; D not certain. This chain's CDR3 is CASSFGGVNTEAFF. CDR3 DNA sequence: TGTGCCAGCAGTTTCGGCGGAGTGAACACTGAAGCTTTCTTT.